The next 26 T cell receptor beta chains were all read from a single sample in a study of cytomegalovirus exposure and HLA in healthy donors. The study ran its PCR with 60 Vbeta and 13 Jbeta primers. TCRdb's table, derived via immunoSEQ multiplex PCR, lists solely in-frame clones and lacks some. The sample has 150,000 to 200,000 clones, 76% seen once. Source material: PBMCs. Every receptor here comes from a male donor in good health and CMV-seronegative.

This clone occurred once. The chain couples TRBV5-4 to TRBJ1-4, with 9 bases lining up with TRBD1. The length of the CDR3 is 16 residues. Germline V gene lookup returns CDR1 SGHNT and CDR2 YYREEE (reference sequence). The trim removed 2 bases at V and 3 bases at J, leaving 5 bases unmatched. In DNA form, the CDR3 reads TGTGCCAGCAGCTTCCGACAGGGGGGACCTAATGAAAAACTGTTTTTT. Translation gives CASSFRQGGPNEKLFF.

For this clone: The junction departs from germline at one end; a sequencing error may be responsible. The rearrangement links TRBV7-7 to TRBJ2-7, with D tentatively TRBD1 (6 bases). The CDR3 length is 13 residues. The V gene's germline CDR1 is SSHAT and CDR2 FNYEAQ (reference sequence). The CDR3, as DNA: TGTGCTAGCAGCTCAGGGGTAGGCTACGAGCAGTACTTC. Protein sequence: CASSSGVGYEQYF. Based on the CDR3 plus reference TRBV7-7 and TRBJ2-7, the full variable domain is GAGVSQSPRYKVTKRGQDVTLRCDPISSHATLYWYQQALGQGPEFLTYFNYEAQPDKSGLPSDRFSAERPEGSISTLTIQRTEQRDSAMYRCASSSGVGYEQYFGPGTRLTVT.

The chain has TRBV25-1 and TRBJ2-5; tentative D call: TRBD2 (6 bases). V was pared by 3 bases and J by 1 base, with 12 bases between. Germline lookup yields CDR1 MGHDK and CDR2 SYGVNS. The CDR3 loop spans 15 amino acids. CDR3 sequence (DNA): TGTGCCAGCAGTGAGGGGGGATACACCCAAGAGACCCAGTACTTC. Protein: CASSEGGYTQETQYF.

This chain joins TRBV7-2 and TRBJ1-5; D gene ambiguous. Germline V gene lookup returns CDR1 SGHTA and CDR2 FQGNSA. Trimming took 2 bases from V and 0 from J, leaving 8 bases between them. The CDR3 runs 15 residues. The CDR3 here is CASSLLQHSNQPQHF. For the CDR3, the DNA is TGTGCCAGCAGCTTATTACAGCATAGCAATCAGCCCCAGCATTTT.

In this sample, this clone turned up a few times. The chain employs TRBV9 and TRBJ1-3, with a tentative D call TRBD1 (5 bases). The CDR3 loop spans 14 amino acids. Looked up from germline, CDR1 is SGDLS and CDR2 is YYNGEE. V lost 5 bases, J lost 0 bases, and 9 bases lay in between. CDR3 in amino acids: CASRTGTSGNTIYF. The DNA of the CDR3 is TGTGCCAGCAGAACAGGCACCTCTGGAAACACCATATATTTT. The full variable domain, its missing parts supplied by reference TRBV9 and TRBJ1-3, is DSGVTQTPKHLITATGQRVTLRCSPRSGDLSVYWYQQSLDQGLQFLIQYYNGEERAKGNILERFSAQQFPDLHSELNLSSLELGDSALYFCASRTGTSGNTIYFGEGSWLTVV.

The V call is TRBV28, the J call TRBJ1-2; 11 positions match TRBD1. The germline CDR1 and CDR2 sequences are MDHEN and SYDVKM. The V segment lost 5 bases and the J segment 5 bases; nucleotides outside the gene matches: 16. The CDR3 has 18 residues. The CDR3 reads CASSPGQGASVGSYGYTF. The CDR3 DNA sequence: TGTGCCAGCAGTCCAGGACAGGGGGCGAGTGTCGGGAGTTATGGCTACACCTTC.

The chain carries TRBV2 and TRBJ2-7; the match to TRBD1 covers 12 bases. The ends lost 6 bases at V and 6 bases at J; junction bases unmatched: 9. CDR1 and CDR2 from the germline V gene are SNHLY and FYNNEI. The CDR3 length is 15 residues. The CDR3 is CASSLPGQGATEQYF. The DNA for the CDR3 is TGTGCCAGCAGCTTACCGGGACAGGGGGCTACCGAGCAGTACTTC.

The genes are TRBV5-8 and TRBJ2-1; D uncertain. The germline V gene encodes CDR1 SGHTS and CDR2 YDEGEE. The length of the CDR3 is 15 residues. Trimming cost V 4 bases and J 1 base, with 12 bases left between them. CDR3 sequence (DNA): TGTGCCAGCAGCCGCCCCAGCGTATCCTACAATGAGCAGTTCTTC. Its protein product is CASSRPSVSYNEQFF.

V is TRBV27 and J is TRBJ2-7; TRBD1 might be the D (5 bases). Deletions cut 11 bases from V and 4 bases from J, with 12 bases between. Germline V gene data show CDR1 as MNHEY and CDR2 as SMNVEV (reference sequence). The CDR3 loop spans 11 amino acids. The CDR3 DNA is TGTGCCTCATGGGGCCAGTACGAGCAGTACTTC. It encodes CASWGQYEQYF.

A single count supports this clone. The gene calls are TRBV19 and TRBJ1-2, with no clear D. The CDR3 totals 13 residues. V lost 9 bases and J 5 bases, leaving 16 bases between the germline ends. Germline assignment: CDR1 LNHDA and CDR2 SQIVND (reference sequence). The CDR3 DNA follows: TGTGCCAGCCTTCACCCTACGCATTATGGCTACACCTTC. It translates to CASLHPTHYGYTF.

This clone was found a few times. The J gene is TRBJ1-1, the V gene TRBV7-9; the D gene is possibly TRBD1 (6 bases). The CDR3 sequence is 13 residues long. Germline V CDR1 and CDR2: SEHNR, FQNEAQ (reference sequence). The V end was cut by 4 bases, the J end by 6 bases, with 12 bases between. Here the CDR3 DNA reads TGTGCCAGCAGCTGGGGGGGGGCGCCTGAAGCTTTCTTT. Encoded protein: CASSWGGAPEAFF.

This chain connects TRBV7-2 to TRBJ2-7; TRBD1 might be the D (5 bases). Trimming cost V 0 bases and J 1 base, with 10 bases left between them. CDR1 is SGHTA and CDR2 is FQGNSA in the germline V gene. The CDR3 has 15 residues. For the CDR3, the DNA is TGTGCCAGCAGCTTAGCTCCTCAGGGTTCCTACGAGCAGTACTTC. This codes for CASSLAPQGSYEQYF.

The chain recombines TRBV7-2 with TRBJ1-5; 8 bases align to TRBD1. This CDR3 comprises 16 residues. The trim removed 2 bases at V and 4 bases at J, leaving 7 bases unmatched. The germline V gene has CDR1 SGHTA and CDR2 FQGNSA. The DNA of the CDR3 is TGTGCCAGCAGCTTAAACGGACAGGGTTGGAATCAGCCCCAGCATTTT. Its protein is CASSLNGQGWNQPQHF.

The chain joins TRBV7-6 to TRBJ2-7; possibly TRBD1 for D (6 bases). In germline, CDR1 is SGHVS, CDR2 FNYEAQ. Trimming left V 1 base short and J 2 bases short, with 15 bases between. This CDR3 has 16 amino acids. This CDR3 reads CASSLGSGAGAYEQYF. CDR3 in DNA: TGTGCCAGCAGCTTAGGAAGTGGGGCAGGGGCCTACGAGCAGTACTTC.

The V call is TRBV6-5, the J call TRBJ2-2; 7 bases line up with TRBD1. V was clipped by 6 bases and J by 6 bases; unmatched bases: 7. This CDR3 spans 14 amino acids. Germline V gene sequence: CDR1 MNHEY, CDR2 SVGAGI. The CDR3 nucleotides read TGTGCCAGCAGCTACCTAGGGGGCCCCGGGGAGCTGTTTTTT. Its translation is CASSYLGGPGELFF.

The rearrangement links TRBV18 to TRBJ1-1; 8 bases align to TRBD1. Trimming at V came to 3 bases and at J to 2 bases, leaving 14 bases not matched to a gene. This CDR3 has 18 residues. Looked up from germline, CDR1 is KGHSH and CDR2 is LQKENI. CDR3 loop: CASSPRLDRGLGNTEAFF. CDR3 nucleotide sequence: TGTGCCAGCTCACCTCGGTTAGACAGGGGACTGGGAAACACTGAAGCTTTCTTT.

Comments on this clone: Additional DNA sequences in this sample encode the identical CDR3. V usage is TRBV5-6 and J usage is TRBJ2-7, with no clear D. Per the germline V gene, CDR1 is SGHDT and CDR2 is YYEEEE. The CDR3 totals 11 residues. V was shortened by 4 bases and J by 4 bases, with 6 bases between the two germline ends. The CDR3 spells CASSLRYEQYF. The DNA of the CDR3 is TGTGCCAGCAGCCTCCGGTACGAGCAGTACTTC.

This chain connects TRBV7-9 to TRBJ1-1, with D possibly matching TRBD1 (5 bases). With 3 bases removed from V and 3 bases from J, the gap between germline ends came to 11 bases. CDR3 length equals 14 residues. Germline V gene lookup returns CDR1 SEHNR and CDR2 FQNEAQ (reference sequence). In DNA, the CDR3 is TGTGCCAGCAGCTTCGGGACTTCTGACACTGAAGCTTTCTTT. Its translation is CASSFGTSDTEAFF. The full variable domain, its missing parts supplied by reference TRBV7-9 and TRBJ1-1, is DTGVSQNPRHKITKRGQNVTFRCDPISEHNRLYWYRQTLGQGPEFLTYFQNEAQLEKSRLLSDRFSAERPKGSFSTLEIQRTEQGDSAMYLCASSFGTSDTEAFFGQGTRLTVV.

Only one count was recorded for this clone. The chain uses TRBV2 and TRBJ1-2; 8 bases fit TRBD1. V lost 5 bases and J lost 4; bases outside the gene matches: 0. The germline V gene encodes CDR1 SNHLY and CDR2 FYNNEI. The CDR3 contains 12 residues. The CDR3: CASSTGGYGYTF. DNA for the CDR3: TGTGCCAGCAGTACAGGGGGCTATGGCTACACCTTC.

The rearrangement uses TRBV5-1 and TRBJ2-3; weak D call: TRBD2 (6 bases). Trimming shortened V by 0 bases and J by 6 bases, and 11 bases separated the two germline ends. The CDR3 loop spans 14 amino acids. The germline CDR1 and CDR2 sequences are SGHRS and YFSETQ. The CDR3 loop is CASSLDLGRDTQYF. CDR3 nucleotide sequence: TGCGCCAGCAGCTTGGACTTGGGGAGGGATACGCAGTATTTT.

The chain recombines TRBV2 with TRBJ1-6; 10 bases are shared with TRBD1. After removal of 7 bases from V and 1 base from J, the junction contained 4 bases not matched to a gene. Germline CDR1 SNHLY, CDR2 FYNNEI. The CDR3 totals 16 residues. The CDR3 protein is CASKTGGSSYNSPLHF. In DNA form, the CDR3 reads TGTGCCAGCAAGACAGGGGGCTCGTCCTATAATTCACCCCTCCACTTT.

The V gene is TRBV5-1, the J gene TRBJ2-1; D perhaps matches TRBD1 (5 bases). V was pared by 1 base and J by 0 bases, with 14 bases between. CDR1 is SGHRS, CDR2 YFSETQ, per germline. This CDR3 has 17 residues. CDR3 coding DNA: TGCGCCAGCAGCTTGTTCCCCCGACAGAGCTCCTACAATGAGCAGTTCTTC. Translating it yields CASSLFPRQSSYNEQFF.

In this sample, this clone turned up a few times. CDR3 region: CASAWDQGGASYEQYF. In DNA form, the CDR3 reads TGTGCCAGCGCATGGGACCAGGGCGGGGCGTCCTACGAGCAGTACTTC. The V call is TRBV27, the J call TRBJ2-7; D is possibly TRBD2 (6 bases). The CDR3 length is 16 residues. Germline values: CDR1 MNHEY, CDR2 SMNVEV (reference sequence). Between the trimmed V and J ends, which lost 8 bases and 1 base, there was a span of 21 bases.

The chain carries TRBV11-2 and TRBJ2-2; 7 bases agree with TRBD1. This CDR3 has 15 residues. With V trimmed by 0 bases and J by 4 bases, 2 bases remained unmatched. CDR1 is SGHAT and CDR2 is FQNNGV in the germline V gene. The CDR3 reads CASSLDTGATGELFF. CDR3 nucleotides: TGTGCCAGCAGCTTAGACACAGGGGCCACCGGGGAGCTGTTTTTT.

V gene TRBV30 combines with J gene TRBJ2-3; D gene ambiguous. CDR1 is GTSNPN and CDR2 is SVGIG in the germline V gene (reference sequence). Trimming stripped 4 bases from V and 0 bases from J, with 14 bases between. This CDR3 is built from 15 residues. CDR3 DNA sequence: TGTGCCTGGACTAAAAGAAGTTTTAGCACAGATACGCAGTATTTT. This sequence encodes CAWTKRSFSTDTQYF.

As DNA, the CDR3 is TGTGCCAGCAGTGAAGAAGGGAGGGCCTATGAGCAGTTCTTC. This sequence encodes CASSEEGRAYEQFF. The rearrangement links TRBV2 to TRBJ2-1, with 7 bases identical to TRBD2. After removal of 1 base from V and 8 bases from J, the junction contained 5 bases not matched to a gene. CDR1 and CDR2 (germline): SNHLY, FYNNEI. The CDR3 length is 14 residues.